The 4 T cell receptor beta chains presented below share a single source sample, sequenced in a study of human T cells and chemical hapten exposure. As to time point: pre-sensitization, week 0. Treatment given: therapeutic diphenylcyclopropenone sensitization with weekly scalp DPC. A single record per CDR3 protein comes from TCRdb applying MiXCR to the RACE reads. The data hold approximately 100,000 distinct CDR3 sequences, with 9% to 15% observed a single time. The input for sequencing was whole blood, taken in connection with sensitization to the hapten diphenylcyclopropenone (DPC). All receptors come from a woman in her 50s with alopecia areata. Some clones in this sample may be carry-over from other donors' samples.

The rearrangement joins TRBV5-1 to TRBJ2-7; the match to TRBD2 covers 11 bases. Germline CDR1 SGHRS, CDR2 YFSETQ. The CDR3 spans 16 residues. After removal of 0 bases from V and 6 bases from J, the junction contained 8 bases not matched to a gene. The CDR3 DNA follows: TGCGCCAGCAGCTTGGCCCCGGGACTAGCGGATGGCGAGCAGTACTTC. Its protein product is CASSLAPGLADGEQYF.

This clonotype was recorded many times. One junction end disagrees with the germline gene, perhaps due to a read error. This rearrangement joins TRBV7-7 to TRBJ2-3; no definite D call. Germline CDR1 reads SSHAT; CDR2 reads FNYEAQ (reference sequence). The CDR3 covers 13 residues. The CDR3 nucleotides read TGTGCTAGCAGTACGCAGCGTTCAGATACGCAGTATTTT. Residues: CASSTQRSDTQYF.

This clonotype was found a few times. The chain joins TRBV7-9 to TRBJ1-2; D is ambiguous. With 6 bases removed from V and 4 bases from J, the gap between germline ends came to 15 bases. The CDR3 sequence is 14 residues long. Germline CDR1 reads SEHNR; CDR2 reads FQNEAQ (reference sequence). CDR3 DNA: TGTGCCAGCAGTTCGATAGGACTGAGCTATGGCTACACCTTC. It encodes CASSSIGLSYGYTF.

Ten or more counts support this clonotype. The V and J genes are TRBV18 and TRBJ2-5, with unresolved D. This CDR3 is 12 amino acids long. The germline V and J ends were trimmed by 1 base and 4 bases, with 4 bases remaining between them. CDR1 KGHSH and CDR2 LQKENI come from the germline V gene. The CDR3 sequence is CASSPRTETQYF. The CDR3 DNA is TGTGCCAGCTCACCACGTACAGAGACCCAGTACTTC.